The sequence of this TCR beta chain was determined in a study of cytomegalovirus exposure and HLA in healthy donors. Primers for the PCR totalled 60 Vbeta and 13 Jbeta. Some clones are missing from TCRdb's copy, which holds only in-frame ones; the method was immunoSEQ multiplex PCR. The data hold roughly 120,000 clones, with about 78% observed a single time. Germline values: CDR1 SGHTA, CDR2 FQGTGA. The ends were cut back, 3 bases at V and 9 bases at J, with 12 bases in the middle. The CDR3 sequence is 13 residues long. This clonotype originated in a woman between 40 and 55 years old in good health and CMV-seropositive. Input material: PBMCs. The chain links TRBV7-3 to TRBJ2-1; tentatively, D is TRBD1 (5 bases). CDR3 sequence (DNA): TGTGCCAGCAGCTTCCAGGGATCGGGTGAGCAGTTCTTC. It specifies CASSFQGSGEQFF. Drawing the rest from reference TRBV7-3 and TRBJ2-1, the complete variable domain is GAGVSQTPSNKVTEKGKYVELRCDPISGHTALYWYRQSLGQGPEFLIYFQGTGAADDSGLPNDRFFAVRPEGSVSTLKIQRTERGDSAVYLCASSFQGSGEQFFGPGTRLTVL.